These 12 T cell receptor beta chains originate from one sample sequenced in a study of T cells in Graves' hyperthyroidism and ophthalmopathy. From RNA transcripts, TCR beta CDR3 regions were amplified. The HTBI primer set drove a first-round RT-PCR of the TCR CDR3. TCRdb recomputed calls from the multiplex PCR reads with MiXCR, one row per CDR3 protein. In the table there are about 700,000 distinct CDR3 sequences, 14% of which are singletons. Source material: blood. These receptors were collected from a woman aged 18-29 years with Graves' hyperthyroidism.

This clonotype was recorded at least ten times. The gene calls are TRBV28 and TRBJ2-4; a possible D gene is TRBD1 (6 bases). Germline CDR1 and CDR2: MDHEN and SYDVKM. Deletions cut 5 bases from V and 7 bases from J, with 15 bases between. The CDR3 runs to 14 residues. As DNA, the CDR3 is TGTGCCAGCAGTAACCCGGACAGAGCCAACATTCAGTACTTC. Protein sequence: CASSNPDRANIQYF.

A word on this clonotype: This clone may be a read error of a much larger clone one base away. The CDR3 reads CATSGAGDYNEQFF. CDR3 DNA sequence: TGTGCCACCAGTGGGGCAGGGGACTACAATGAGCAGTTCTTC. The J gene is TRBJ2-1, the V gene TRBV24-1; possibly TRBD1 for D (6 bases). Germline V gene sequence: CDR1 KGHDR, CDR2 SFDVKD. V lost 5 bases and J lost 3, with 10 bases in between. The CDR3 sequence is 14 residues long.

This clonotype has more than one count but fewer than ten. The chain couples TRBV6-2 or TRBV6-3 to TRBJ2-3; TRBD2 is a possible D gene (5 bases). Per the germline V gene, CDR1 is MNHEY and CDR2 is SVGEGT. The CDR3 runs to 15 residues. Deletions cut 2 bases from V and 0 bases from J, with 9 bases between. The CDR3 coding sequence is TGTGCCAGCAGTTACGCGGACTTTAGCACAGATACGCAGTATTTT. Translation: CASSYADFSTDTQYF.

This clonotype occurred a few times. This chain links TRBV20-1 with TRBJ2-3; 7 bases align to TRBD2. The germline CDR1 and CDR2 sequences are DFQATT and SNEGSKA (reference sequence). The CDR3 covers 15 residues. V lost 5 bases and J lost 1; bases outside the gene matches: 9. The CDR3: CSAPSAGEGTDTQYF. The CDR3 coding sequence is TGCAGTGCTCCCTCGGCGGGAGAGGGCACAGATACGCAGTATTTT.

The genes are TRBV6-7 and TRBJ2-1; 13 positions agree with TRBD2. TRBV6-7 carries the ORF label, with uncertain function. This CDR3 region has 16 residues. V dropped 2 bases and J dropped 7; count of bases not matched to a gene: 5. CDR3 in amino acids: CASSYGLAGVGNEQFF. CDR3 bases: TGTGCCAGCAGTTACGGACTAGCGGGAGTGGGTAATGAGCAGTTCTTC.

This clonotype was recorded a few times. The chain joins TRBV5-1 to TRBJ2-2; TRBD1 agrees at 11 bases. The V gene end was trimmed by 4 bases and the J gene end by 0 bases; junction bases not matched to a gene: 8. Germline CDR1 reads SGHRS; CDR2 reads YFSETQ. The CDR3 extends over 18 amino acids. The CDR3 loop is CASSKGQGGITNTGELFF. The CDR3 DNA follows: TGCGCCAGCAGCAAGGGACAGGGGGGAATTACGAACACCGGGGAGCTGTTTTTT.

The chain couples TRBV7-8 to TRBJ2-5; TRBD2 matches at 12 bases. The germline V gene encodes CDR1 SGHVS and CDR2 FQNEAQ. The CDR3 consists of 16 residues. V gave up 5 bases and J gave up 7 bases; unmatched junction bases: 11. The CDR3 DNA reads TGTGCCAGCAGCCCCCTCCGTCCTAGCGGGAGGGGGACCCAGTACTTC. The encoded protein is CASSPLRPSGRGTQYF.

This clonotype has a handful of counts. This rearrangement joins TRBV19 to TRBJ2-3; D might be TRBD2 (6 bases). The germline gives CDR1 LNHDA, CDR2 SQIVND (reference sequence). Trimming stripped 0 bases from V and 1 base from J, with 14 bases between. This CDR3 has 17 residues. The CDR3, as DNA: TGTGCCAGTAGTATAGAGAAGGTAGCGGCAGGCACAGATACGCAGTATTTT. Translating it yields CASSIEKVAAGTDTQYF.

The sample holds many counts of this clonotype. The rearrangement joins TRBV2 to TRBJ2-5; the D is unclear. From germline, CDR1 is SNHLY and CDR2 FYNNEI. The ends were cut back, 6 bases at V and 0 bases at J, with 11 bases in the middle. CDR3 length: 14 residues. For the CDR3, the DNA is TGTGCCAGCAGGGTAACAGTGTACCAAGAGACCCAGTACTTC. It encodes CASRVTVYQETQYF.

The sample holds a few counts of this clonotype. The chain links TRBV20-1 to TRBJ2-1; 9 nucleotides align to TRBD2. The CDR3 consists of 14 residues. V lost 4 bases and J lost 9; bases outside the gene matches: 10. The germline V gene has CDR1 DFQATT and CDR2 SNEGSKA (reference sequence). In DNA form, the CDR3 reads TGCAGTGCTACGGTAGCGGGAGTCGGGAGTGAGCAGTTCTTC. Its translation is CSATVAGVGSEQFF.

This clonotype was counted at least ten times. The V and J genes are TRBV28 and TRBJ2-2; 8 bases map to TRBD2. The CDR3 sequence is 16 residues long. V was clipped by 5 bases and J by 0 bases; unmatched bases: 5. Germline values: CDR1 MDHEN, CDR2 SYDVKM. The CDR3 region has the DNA TGTGCCAGCAGTGGGGCGGGACTAGCGAACACCGGGGAGCTGTTTTTT. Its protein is CASSGAGLANTGELFF.

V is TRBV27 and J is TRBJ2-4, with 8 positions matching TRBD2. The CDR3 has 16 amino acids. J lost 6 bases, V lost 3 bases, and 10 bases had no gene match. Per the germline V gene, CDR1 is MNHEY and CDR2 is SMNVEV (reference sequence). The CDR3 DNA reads TGTGCCAGCAGTTTGCCCCCTGCGGGAGGTTTAAACATTCAGTACTTC. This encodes CASSLPPAGGLNIQYF.